This is a list of T cell receptor beta chains from one sample in a study of graft-versus-host responses after intestinal transplantation. Their target antigens are unknown. The table came from immunoSEQ multiplex PCR; TCRdb's copy has only in-frame clones and leaves some out. The repertoire consists of about 51,000 clones, with roughly 90% occurring once and the leading ten covering over 0.55%. The sample consisted of unstimulated CD4+ T cells sorted from spleen or lymph node cells, taken before transplant. The receptors were gathered from a human donor who was the organ donor for an intestinal transplant. The CDR3 runs from the conserved cysteine through the conserved F or W. Fields, in order: clone size, V gene, J gene, CDR3 protein. Only part of the rows carry a size: once, few, many, or a class if the clone is expanded.

size: -
V: TRBV15
J: TRBJ2-7
CDR3: CATSRDTDTVEQYF

size: -
V: TRBV28
J: TRBJ1-5
CDR3: CASSHLRDRPSGPQHF

size: -
V: TRBV6-1
J: TRBJ1-2
CDR3: CASSPTGSVYGYTF

size: -
V: TRBV29-1
J: TRBJ2-3
CDR3: CSVPGTGFTDTQYF

size: -
V: TRBV7-8
J: TRBJ2-7
CDR3: CASSLAGLGGSRAEQYF

size: -
V: TRBV5-1
J: TRBJ1-1
CDR3: CASSLRQGYTEAFF

size: -
V: TRBV6-5
J: TRBJ1-2
CDR3: CASSYYRGLMGYTF

size: -
V: TRBV13
J: TRBJ2-1
CDR3: CASSLGGQGPGGQFF

size: -
V: TRBV19
J: TRBJ2-7
CDR3: CASSLVASGYEQYF

size: -
V: TRBV6-1
J: TRBJ1-1
CDR3: CASSEAVGARDTEAFF

size: -
V: TRBV5-6
J: TRBJ1-4
CDR3: CASRQLGSNEKLFF

size: -
V: TRBV5-1
J: TRBJ2-2
CDR3: CASSLESHPQNTGELFF

size: -
V: TRBV18
J: TRBJ1-1
CDR3: CASSPIVDTEAFF

size: -
V: TRBV9
J: TRBJ1-4
CDR3: CASSGQGPPTEKLFF

size: once
V: TRBV9
J: TRBJ2-5
CDR3: CASSVERWETQYF

size: -
V: TRBV29-1
J: TRBJ1-4
CDR3: CSVATATNEKLFF

size: -
V: TRBV7-9
J: TRBJ2-3
CDR3: CASSSGLAGVTDTQYF

size: -
V: TRBV7-6
J: TRBJ2-5
CDR3: CASSQNRGQETQYF

size: -
V: TRBV2
J: TRBJ2-7
CDR3: CASMAGVFPSVEYF

size: once
V: TRBV9
J: TRBJ1-4
CDR3: CASSVAGGNEKLFF

size: -
V: TRBV7-2
J: TRBJ2-4
CDR3: CASSFTSLLAKNIQYF

size: -
V: TRBV7-2
J: TRBJ2-5
CDR3: CASSWKGQLETQYF

size: once
V: TRBV19
J: TRBJ1-4
CDR3: CASSETTGSHEKLFF

size: -
V: TRBV7-9
J: TRBJ2-1
CDR3: CASSLEGGRPPYEQFF

size: -
V: TRBV7-6
J: TRBJ1-1
CDR3: CASSLDMNTEAFF

size: -
V: TRBV28
J: TRBJ2-7
CDR3: CASSLIRLTSGRAGAYEQYF

size: -
V: TRBV19
J: -
CDR3: CASGDRGSEQYF

size: -
V: TRBV30
J: TRBJ1-1
CDR3: CAWSLWNTEAFF

size: -
V: TRBV10-3
J: TRBJ2-7
CDR3: CAISEGGDRGDEQYF

size: -
V: TRBV18
J: TRBJ2-5
CDR3: CASSPSRVETQYF

size: -
V: TRBV30
J: TRBJ2-3
CDR3: CAWTPRDRHTDTQYF

size: -
V: TRBV27
J: TRBJ1-2
CDR3: CASSRIKTERYGYTF

size: -
V: TRBV6-1
J: TRBJ2-7
CDR3: CASSPEIASYEQYF

size: -
V: TRBV4-2
J: TRBJ2-1
CDR3: CASSQDPAASAHNEQFF

size: -
V: TRBV28
J: TRBJ2-7
CDR3: CASSPTGRGSYEQYF

size: -
V: TRBV7-9
J: TRBJ2-7
CDR3: CASSLGVERERSHEQYF

size: -
V: TRBV5-1
J: TRBJ2-7
CDR3: CASSLTSGYEQYF

size: once
V: TRBV28
J: TRBJ1-2
CDR3: CASTLTREGYGYTF

size: -
V: TRBV28
J: TRBJ2-7
CDR3: CASSLRGGEQYF

size: -
V: TRBV5-8
J: TRBJ2-6
CDR3: CASNPDRVGSGANVLTF

size: -
V: TRBV28
J: TRBJ1-2
CDR3: CASSFGTESRDGYTF

size: -
V: TRBV19
J: TRBJ1-2
CDR3: CASSITDRGLYGYTF

size: once
V: TRBV11-2
J: TRBJ2-1
CDR3: CASSRTWYEQFF

size: -
V: TRBV28
J: TRBJ2-7
CDR3: CASLRGGSHEQYF

size: -
V: TRBV29-1
J: TRBJ1-2
CDR3: CSVKQGSNYGYTF

size: -
V: TRBV19
J: TRBJ1-5
CDR3: CASRSTSDRGANQPQHF